These T cell receptor beta chains were read from a single sample in a study of T-cell memory formation after mild COVID-19. Each CDR3 protein gets one entry after TCRdb re-called the 5' RACE reads with MiXCR. The sample yields approximately 570,000 distinct CDR3 sequences, roughly 17% seen once. Sequencing was done on a sample of PBMCs or a T cell subset sorted from them (not recorded which). The receptors originated from an adult woman who had mild COVID-19 (a few samples of this study predate the infection). Cell type and time point are not known. Both conserved end residues are part of each CDR3.

CDR3aa | j_gene | v_gene | len
CASSQESRGGEKLFF | TRBJ1-4 | TRBV4-2 | 15
CASSPGTGNDYEQYF | TRBJ2-7 | TRBV7-9 | 15
CASSVPGQGSGANVLTF | TRBJ2-6 | TRBV25-1 | 17
CASSPGWHQPQHF | TRBJ1-5 | TRBV4-1 | 13
CSVGVGEGPLDEQFF | TRBJ2-1 | TRBV29-1 | 15
CASRRAEYTEAFF | TRBJ1-1 | TRBV6-4 | 13
CASSPRHSGGSETQYF | TRBJ2-5 | TRBV9 | 16
CASSPMTGSNSPLHF | TRBJ1-6 | TRBV9 | 15
CASSLGLAADTQYF | TRBJ2-3 | TRBV7-3 | 14
CASGTGSGSISYEQYF | TRBJ2-7 | TRBV27 | 16